The rows below give T cell receptor beta chains drawn from one sample of a study of T cells in narcolepsy. The table came from immunoSEQ multiplex PCR; TCRdb's copy has only in-frame clones and leaves some out. This repertoire shows around 25,000 clones, roughly four fifths found once; its top ten account for about 0.69%. The sample comprised CD45RA- memory CD4+ T cells from PBMCs. The receptors come from a human donor with narcolepsy. CDR3s leave out the opening cysteine and the closing phenylalanine or tryptophan.

J gene | V gene | CDR3 protein
TRBJ2-3 | TRBV5-6 | ASNPGGFRDTQY
TRBJ2-2 | TRBV29-1 | SGAANTGELF
TRBJ1-1 | TRBV5-1 | ASSLKGQGGAEAF
TRBJ1-6 | TRBV6-1 | ASTPDRSNSPLH
TRBJ1-1 | TRBV19 | ASSPYTGTGNTEAF
TRBJ2-5 | TRBV28 | ASSLPRQGTQETQY
TRBJ2-3 | TRBV4-1 | ASSQGPSGGDTQY
TRBJ2-2 | TRBV6-5 | ASSATGFAGELF
TRBJ1-3 | TRBV6-5 | ASSSLLSSGNTIY
TRBJ2-7 | TRBV5-1 | ASSPGIPPPYEQY
TRBJ1-2 | TRBV13 | ASSLPLLGGASNYGYT
TRBJ1-4 | TRBV5-6 | ASSLADGTGGIGNEKLF
TRBJ2-3 | TRBV4-1 | ASSPTLKAGGSTDTQY
TRBJ2-3 | TRBV11-3 | ASSLVGTWDTQY
TRBJ1-1 | TRBV5-1 | ASSLAQKNTEAF
TRBJ2-2 | TRBV5-1 | ASSLGAGAGELF
TRBJ2-7 | TRBV4-2 | ASSQGDRDSEQY
TRBJ2-2 | TRBV5-4 | ASSSGHTNTGELF
TRBJ1-3 | TRBV28 | ATQGGNTIY
TRBJ2-7 | TRBV6-5 | ASSYEPGRASYEQY
- | TRBV28 | ASSYRAFGQGQYEQY
TRBJ2-3 | TRBV5-6 | ASSLVTSTDTQY
- | TRBV2 | ASSDIEGGIAGFSYEQY
TRBJ1-5 | TRBV13 | ASSLRAGQPQH
TRBJ1-3 | TRBV5-1 | ASSFRDGGNTIY
TRBJ2-7 | TRBV6-6 | ASSYLGLANEQY
TRBJ2-5 | TRBV29-1 | SVPRGGGETQY
TRBJ2-3 | TRBV5-1 | ASSSSGSASTDTQY